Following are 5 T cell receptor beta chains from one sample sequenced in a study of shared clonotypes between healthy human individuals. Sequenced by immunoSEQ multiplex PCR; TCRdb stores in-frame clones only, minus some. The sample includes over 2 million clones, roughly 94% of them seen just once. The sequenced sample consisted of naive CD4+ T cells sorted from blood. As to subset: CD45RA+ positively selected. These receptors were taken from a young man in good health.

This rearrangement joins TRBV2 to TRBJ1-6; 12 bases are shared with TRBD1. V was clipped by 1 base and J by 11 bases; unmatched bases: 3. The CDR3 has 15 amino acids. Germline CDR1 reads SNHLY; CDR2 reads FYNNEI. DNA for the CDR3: TGTGCCAGCAGTGAAGGGGGACAGGGGGCGACACCCCTCCACTTT. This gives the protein CASSEGGQGATPLHF.

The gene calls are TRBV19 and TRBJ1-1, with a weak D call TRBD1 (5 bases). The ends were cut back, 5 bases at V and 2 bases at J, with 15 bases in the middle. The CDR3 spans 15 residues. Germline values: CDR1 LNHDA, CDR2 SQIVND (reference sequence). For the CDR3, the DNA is TGTGCCAGTAGTCCGGACATTGGCCCAAACACTGAAGCTTTCTTT. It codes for CASSPDIGPNTEAFF.

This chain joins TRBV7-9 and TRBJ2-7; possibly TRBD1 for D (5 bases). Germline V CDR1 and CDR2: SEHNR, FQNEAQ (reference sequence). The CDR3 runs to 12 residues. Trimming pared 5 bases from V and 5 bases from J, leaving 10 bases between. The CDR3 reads CASSPDRDEQYF. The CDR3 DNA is TGTGCCAGCAGCCCAGACAGAGACGAGCAGTACTTC.

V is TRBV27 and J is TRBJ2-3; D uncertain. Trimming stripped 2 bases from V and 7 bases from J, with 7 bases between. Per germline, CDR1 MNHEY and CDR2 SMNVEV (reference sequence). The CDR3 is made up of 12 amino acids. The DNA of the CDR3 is TGTGCCAGCAGTTTAACTCCCAATACGCAGTATTTT. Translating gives CASSLTPNTQYF.

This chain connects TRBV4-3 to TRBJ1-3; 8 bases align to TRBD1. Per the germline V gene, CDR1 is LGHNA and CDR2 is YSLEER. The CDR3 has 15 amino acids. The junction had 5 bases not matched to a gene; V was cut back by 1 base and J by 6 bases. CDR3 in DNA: TGCGCCAGCAGCCAAGCGGCAGGGGGCGAAAACACCATATATTTT. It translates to CASSQAAGGENTIYF.